The clone carrying this T cell receptor beta chain was detected ten times or more. The data stem from a study of identical twins. A universal primer binding site was introduced by template switching. The final cDNA contained unique molecular identifiers. TCRdb recomputed calls from the 5' RACE reads with MiXCR, one row per CDR3 protein. The repertoire has 650,000 to 750,000 distinct CDR3 sequences, about 20% of them found once; the top ten carry around 4.4%. This CDR3 has 15 amino acids. The V end was cut by 3 bases, the J end by 0 bases, with 9 bases between. This sample also belongs to another study, concerning T cells expressing NK-cell markers.

Sequencing used PBMCs. J is TRBJ1-3 and V is TRBV12-3 or TRBV12-4, with D hard to call. The receptor was derived from a woman aged 18-29 years in good health. The CDR3 DNA follows: TGTGCCAGCAGTTTTGGCCAGGTCTCTGGAAACACCATATATTTT. This sequence encodes CASSFGQVSGNTIYF.